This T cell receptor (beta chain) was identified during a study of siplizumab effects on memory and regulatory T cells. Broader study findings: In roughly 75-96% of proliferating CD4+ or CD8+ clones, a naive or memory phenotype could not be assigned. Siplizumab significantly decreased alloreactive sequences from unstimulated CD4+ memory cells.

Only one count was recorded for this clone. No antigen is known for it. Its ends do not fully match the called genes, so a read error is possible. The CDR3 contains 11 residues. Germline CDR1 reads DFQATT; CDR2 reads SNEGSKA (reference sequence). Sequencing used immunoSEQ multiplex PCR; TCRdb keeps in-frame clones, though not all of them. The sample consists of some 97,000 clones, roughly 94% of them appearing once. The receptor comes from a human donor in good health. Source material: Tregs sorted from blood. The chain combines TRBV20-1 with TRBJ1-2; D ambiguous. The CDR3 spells CSARVGAIGGF. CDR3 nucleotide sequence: TGCAGTGCTAGAGTCGGCGCTATTGGTGGCTTC.